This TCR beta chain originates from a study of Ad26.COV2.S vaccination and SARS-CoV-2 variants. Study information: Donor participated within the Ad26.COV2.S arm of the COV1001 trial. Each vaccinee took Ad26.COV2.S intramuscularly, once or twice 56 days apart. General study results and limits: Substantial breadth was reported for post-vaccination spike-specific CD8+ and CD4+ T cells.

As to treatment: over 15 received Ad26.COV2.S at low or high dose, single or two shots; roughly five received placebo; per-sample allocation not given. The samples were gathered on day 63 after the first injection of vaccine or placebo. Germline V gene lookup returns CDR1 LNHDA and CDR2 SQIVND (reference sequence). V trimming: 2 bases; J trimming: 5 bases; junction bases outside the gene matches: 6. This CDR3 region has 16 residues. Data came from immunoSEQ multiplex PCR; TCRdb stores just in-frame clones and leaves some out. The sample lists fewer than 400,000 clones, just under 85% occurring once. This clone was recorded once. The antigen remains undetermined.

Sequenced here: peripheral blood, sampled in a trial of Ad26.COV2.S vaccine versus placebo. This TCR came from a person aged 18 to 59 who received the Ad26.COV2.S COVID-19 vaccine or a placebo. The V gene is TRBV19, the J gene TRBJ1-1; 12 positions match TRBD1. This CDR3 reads CASSISGQGAGTEAFF. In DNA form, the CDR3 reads TGTGCCAGTAGTATATCGGGACAGGGGGCTGGGACTGAAGCTTTCTTT.